The next 19 T cell receptor beta chains were all read from a single sample in a study of blood T cell repertoires in COVID-19. Generated by immunoSEQ multiplex PCR, the TCRdb table keeps only in-frame clones and is missing some. The table shows approximately 400,000 clones, with more than 75% occurring only once. The sequenced material came from PBMCs or T cells enriched from blood (not recorded which). The receptor source for this set is a woman younger than 30 who had recovered from COVID-19.

The J gene is TRBJ1-1, the V gene TRBV5-1; perhaps TRBD1 as D (6 bases). CDR3 length: 16 amino acids. Germline V lookup: CDR1 SGHRS, CDR2 YFSETQ. Trimming took off 6 bases at V and 2 bases at J, with 20 bases between the two ends. The CDR3 is CASNKGQGPLNTEAFF. CDR3 nucleotide sequence: TGCGCCAGCAACAAAGGGCAGGGGCCTCTTAACACTGAAGCTTTCTTT.

CDR3 sequence (DNA): TGTGCCAGCAGCCCGGTTTGGGACAGGGGGCAGGAGACCCAGTACTTC. Amino acid sequence: CASSPVWDRGQETQYF. The chain joins TRBV7-6 to TRBJ2-5; 12 bases line up with TRBD1. Germline CDR1 reads SGHVS; CDR2 reads FNYEAQ. This CDR3 comprises 16 residues. V trimming: 5 bases; J trimming: 5 bases; junction bases outside the gene matches: 9. Variable domain in full (rest from reference TRBV7-6 and TRBJ2-5): GAGVSQSPRYKVTKRGQDVALRCDPISGHVSLYWYRQALGQGPEFLTYFNYEAQQDKSGLPNDRFSAERPEGSISTLTIQRTEQRDSAMYRCASSPVWDRGQETQYFGPGTRLLVL.

The chain combines TRBV7-9 with TRBJ2-7; D remains ambiguous. Germline CDR1 is SEHNR and CDR2 is FQNEAQ (reference sequence). The CDR3 is 16 amino acids. Between the trimmed V and J ends, which lost 1 base and 2 bases, there was a span of 15 bases. Here the CDR3 DNA reads TGTGCCAGCAGCTTAGGCCCTCAAAGAGATCCCTACGAGCAGTACTTC. The encoded protein is CASSLGPQRDPYEQYF.

This clone occurred once. The chain links TRBV5-1 to TRBJ2-7; perhaps TRBD1 as D (5 bases). Germline V gene lookup returns CDR1 SGHRS and CDR2 YFSETQ. This CDR3 region has 14 residues. With 0 bases removed from V and 5 bases from J, the gap between germline ends came to 12 bases. CDR3 DNA sequence: TGCGCCAGCAGCTTGGAAGGGGCGCGTCACGAGCAGTACTTC. The encoded protein is CASSLEGARHEQYF.

The chain recombines TRBV5-6 with TRBJ1-1; perhaps TRBD1 as D (6 bases). V was trimmed by 0 bases and J by 4 bases, leaving 10 bases between them. The CDR3 consists of 14 residues. The germline V gene has CDR1 SGHDT and CDR2 YYEEEE. The CDR3 is CASSLVGGRTEAFF. CDR3 in DNA: TGTGCCAGCAGCTTGGTGGGGGGGCGCACTGAAGCTTTCTTT.

The chain links TRBV6-1 to TRBJ2-5; 9 bases agree with TRBD2. This CDR3 has 16 amino acids. The V and J ends lost 1 base and 1 base, in that order; junction bases with no gene match: 4. Per germline, CDR1 MNHNS and CDR2 SASEGT. This CDR3 reads CASSEGTSGRQETQYF. The CDR3 DNA sequence: TGTGCCAGCAGTGAAGGCACTAGCGGGCGCCAAGAGACCCAGTACTTC.

The CDR3 region is CSVESGSANTEAFF. In DNA form, the CDR3 reads TGCAGCGTTGAATCGGGATCTGCGAACACTGAAGCTTTCTTT. This chain uses TRBV29-1 with TRBJ1-1; D gene ambiguous. The CDR3 contains 14 residues. V gave up 2 bases and J gave up 1 base, with 11 bases separating them. Germline CDR1 is SQVTM and CDR2 is ANQGSEA.

V and J are TRBV7-2 and TRBJ2-7, with 11 bases aligning to TRBD2. Trimming cost V 6 bases and J 0 bases; bases outside gene matches: 4. Per the germline V gene, CDR1 is SGHTA and CDR2 is FQGNSA. The length of the CDR3 is 15 residues. The CDR3 is CASRDSGGASYEQYF. In nucleotides, the CDR3 is TGTGCCAGCAGAGATAGCGGGGGGGCCTCCTACGAGCAGTACTTC.

This clone was detected a few times. V and J are TRBV11-1 and TRBJ1-1; TRBD1 matches at 8 bases. The CDR3 totals 14 residues. Germline V gene data show CDR1 as SGHAT and CDR2 as FQDESV (reference sequence). V dropped 3 bases and J dropped 5; count of bases not matched to a gene: 5. The CDR3 is CASSLTGARTEAFF. CDR3 bases: TGTGCCAGCAGCTTGACAGGGGCTAGGACTGAAGCTTTCTTT.

This rearrangement joins TRBV29-1 to TRBJ1-3, with a tentative D call TRBD1 (6 bases). In germline, CDR1 is SQVTM, CDR2 ANQGSEA. The CDR3 has 14 amino acids. V lost 4 bases, J lost 0 bases, and 10 bases lay in between. CDR3 DNA: TGCAGCGTTGTTACAGGGAGCTCTGGAAACACCATATATTTT. It is translated as CSVVTGSSGNTIYF.

J is TRBJ2-1 and V is TRBV6-1; maybe TRBD1 (6 bases). Germline CDR1 MNHNS, CDR2 SASEGT. This CDR3 region has 16 residues. Trimming cost V 3 bases and J 15 bases, with 27 bases left between them. The CDR3 reads CASSDSNREIPPRGFF. CDR3 DNA: TGTGCCAGCAGTGATAGTAACAGGGAGATACCCCCGAGAGGGTTCTTC.

V usage is TRBV6-5 and J usage is TRBJ1-2, with 9 bases fitting TRBD1. The V gene end was trimmed by 2 bases and the J gene end by 8 bases; junction bases not matched to a gene: 6. Germline-derived CDR1 and CDR2 are MNHEY and SVGAGI. This CDR3 contains 14 residues. CDR3: CASSYMGQGLGYTF. DNA for the CDR3: TGTGCCAGCAGTTACATGGGACAGGGTTTGGGCTACACCTTC.

This clone is a singleton in its sample. The chain has TRBV18 and TRBJ1-3; maybe TRBD1 (5 bases). The ends were cut back, 3 bases at V and 8 bases at J, with 14 bases in the middle. The CDR3 totals 14 residues. Per germline, CDR1 KGHSH and CDR2 LQKENI. The CDR3 nucleotides read TGTGCCAGCTCACCGGGACTGGCTGCGGACACCATATATTTT. Encoded protein: CASSPGLAADTIYF.

The rearrangement uses TRBV13 and TRBJ1-2; 9 bases are shared with TRBD1. CDR1 and CDR2 (germline): PRHDT, FYEKMQ (reference sequence). The CDR3 is 15 amino acids. The V and J ends lost 9 bases and 4 bases, in that order; junction bases with no gene match: 12. The CDR3 here is CASVLGQGTIYGYTF. As DNA, the CDR3 is TGTGCCAGTGTCCTCGGACAGGGGACTATCTATGGCTACACCTTC.

This clone appeared once. J is TRBJ2-3 and V is TRBV13; 14 bases agree with TRBD2. This CDR3 comprises 16 residues. V was clipped by 4 bases and J by 5 bases; unmatched bases: 5. The germline V gene encodes CDR1 PRHDT and CDR2 FYEKMQ (reference sequence). DNA for the CDR3: TGTGCCAGCAGCTCCCGGACTAGCGGGGGGCAAGATACGCAGTATTTT. Its translation: CASSSRTSGGQDTQYF.

The J gene is TRBJ1-5, the V gene TRBV19; possible D gene TRBD1, 6 bases. Germline V lookup: CDR1 LNHDA, CDR2 SQIVND (reference sequence). Trimming cost V 3 bases and J 3 bases, with 15 bases left between them. The CDR3 consists of 16 residues. CDR3 region: CASSIGGGRSNQPQHF. CDR3 sequence (DNA): TGTGCCAGTAGTATTGGCGGGGGCAGATCCAATCAGCCCCAGCATTTT.

The chain links TRBV6-5 to TRBJ2-2; the D gene is possibly TRBD2 (6 bases). V was trimmed by 0 bases and J by 7 bases, leaving 15 bases between them. This CDR3 has 16 residues. The germline V gene has CDR1 MNHEY and CDR2 SVGAGI. CDR3 sequence (DNA): TGTGCCAGCAGTTACTCGGACCTTCTGGGGGGCGGGGAGCTGTTTTTT. Its translation: CASSYSDLLGGGELFF.

This chain joins TRBV5-1 and TRBJ2-7, with 11 bases matching TRBD2. Germline V gene lookup returns CDR1 SGHRS and CDR2 YFSETQ. The CDR3 totals 16 residues. V lost 0 bases to trimming and J lost 4 bases; unmatched junction nucleotides: 6. CDR3 in amino acids: CASSLGPSGGPYEQYF. The CDR3 DNA is TGCGCCAGCAGCTTGGGCCCTAGCGGGGGGCCTTACGAGCAGTACTTC.

The V call is TRBV7-8, the J call TRBJ2-1, with 11 bases aligning to TRBD1. The length of the CDR3 is 16 residues. Trimming took 2 bases from V and 7 from J; bases not matched to a gene: 7. Germline assignment: CDR1 SGHVS and CDR2 FQNEAQ. The CDR3 DNA reads TGTGCCAGCAGCTTATTTGGGACAGGGGGGATGAATGAGCAGTTCTTC. Its translation: CASSLFGTGGMNEQFF.